Each of the 10 T cell receptor beta chains below was sequenced from the same sample in a study of blood T cell repertoires in COVID-19. Using immunoSEQ multiplex PCR, the repertoire was profiled, and TCRdb retains in-frame clones only, with some absent. The sample has some 130,000 clones; around 87% are singletons. Sequencing input: peripheral blood. All receptors derive from a man between 50 and 59 years old with active COVID-19.

The chain combines TRBV6-2 or TRBV6-3 with TRBJ1-2; 10 bases agree with TRBD1. V gave up 5 bases and J gave up 5 bases; unmatched junction bases: 8. The CDR3 extends over 15 amino acids. CDR1 MNHEY and CDR2 SVGEGT come from the germline V gene. The CDR3 sequence is CASSRMTGGEYGYTF. As DNA, the CDR3 is TGTGCCAGCAGTCGAATGACAGGGGGCGAGTATGGCTACACCTTC.

The chain combines TRBV5-4 with TRBJ1-6; TRBD1 agrees at 11 bases. The CDR3 has 14 residues. Looked up from germline, CDR1 is SGHNT and CDR2 is YYREEE (reference sequence). V lost 4 bases to trimming and J lost 8 bases; unmatched junction nucleotides: 2. This CDR3 is CASSADRGHSPLHF. The CDR3 nucleotides read TGTGCCAGCAGCGCGGACAGGGGGCATTCACCCCTCCACTTT.

The genes are TRBV5-4 and TRBJ2-7; no firm D call. The CDR3 spans 15 residues. The V gene lost 0 bases and the J gene lost 0 bases, with 10 bases spanning the gap. Germline assignment: CDR1 SGHNT and CDR2 YYREEE (reference sequence). CDR3 region: CASSLEPGDSYEQYF. Written as DNA, the CDR3 is TGTGCCAGCAGCTTGGAGCCAGGTGACTCCTACGAGCAGTACTTC.

This rearrangement joins TRBV6-4 to TRBJ1-1; D is undetermined. The CDR3 loop spans 13 amino acids. V lost 2 bases, J lost 0 bases, and 4 bases lay in between. Germline-derived CDR1 and CDR2 are MRHNA and SNTAGT. CDR3 protein: CASSDQVNTEAFF. The DNA for the CDR3 is TGTGCCAGCAGTGACCAGGTGAACACTGAAGCTTTCTTT.

The chain combines TRBV4-1 with TRBJ1-5; D possibly corresponds to TRBD1 (6 bases). V lost 4 bases to trimming and J lost 2 bases, with 15 bases between them. The CDR3 has 16 amino acids. Germline-derived CDR1 and CDR2 are MGHRA and YSYEKL. The CDR3 reads CASSPGGARGNQPQHF. The CDR3 DNA sequence: TGCGCCAGCAGCCCCGGGGGGGCGAGGGGCAATCAGCCCCAGCATTTT.

The genes are TRBV14 and TRBJ1-4; D ambiguous. Trimming cost V 3 bases and J 4 bases, with 12 bases left between them. Germline CDR1 SGHDN, CDR2 FVKESK. This CDR3 spans 15 amino acids. This CDR3 reads CASSHHGRFNEKLFF. The CDR3 region has the DNA TGTGCCAGCAGCCATCACGGTCGGTTTAATGAAAAACTGTTTTTT.

The rearrangement links TRBV18 to TRBJ1-1; no definite D call. V was clipped by 5 bases and J by 4 bases, with 14 bases between them. The CDR3 is 14 residues long. In germline, CDR1 is KGHSH, CDR2 LQKENI. CDR3 sequence (DNA): TGTGCCAGCTCATCCTTGGCGGAGGGCACTGAAGCTTTCTTT. Encoded protein: CASSSLAEGTEAFF.

The count of this clone is one. The V gene is TRBV5-4, the J gene TRBJ2-1; no reliable D call. This CDR3 spans 13 amino acids. V shed 1 base and J shed 5 bases, with 7 bases lying between them. The germline V gene has CDR1 SGHNT and CDR2 YYREEE (reference sequence). The chain's CDR3 is CASSLSTHNEQFF. CDR3 bases: TGTGCCAGCAGCTTGTCTACCCACAATGAGCAGTTCTTC. The variable domain in full, completed from reference TRBV5-4 and TRBJ2-1, reads ETGVTQSPTHLIKTRGQQVTLRCSSQSGHNTVSWYQQALGQGPQFIFQYYREEENGRGNFPPRFSGLQFPNYSSELNVNALELDDSALYLCASSLSTHNEQFFGPGTRLTVL.

V gene TRBV6-6 combines with J gene TRBJ2-7, with TRBD1 matching over 9 bases. The CDR3 has 15 amino acids. The V and J ends lost 7 bases and 1 base, in that order; junction bases with no gene match: 8. Per the germline V gene, CDR1 is MNHNY and CDR2 is SVGAGI (reference sequence). CDR3 sequence (DNA): TGTGCCAGCACCCCCAGACAGGGGGTGTCCTACGAGCAGTACTTC. It encodes CASTPRQGVSYEQYF.

This chain links TRBV6-2 or TRBV6-3 with TRBJ2-2; D is unclear. CDR3 length equals 12 residues. Germline values: CDR1 MNHEY, CDR2 SVGEGT. Trimming shortened V by 5 bases and J by 6 bases, and 7 bases separated the two germline ends. The CDR3 region has the DNA TGTGCCAGCAGTCCCTCCCCCGGGGAGCTGTTTTTT. Amino acid sequence: CASSPSPGELFF.